Listed below are T cell receptor beta chains from one sample, sequenced in a study of CD8+ T cells in alopecia areata. This table comes from immunoSEQ multiplex PCR, and its TCRdb copy is limited to in-frame clones, with some not included. The sample carries hundreds of thousands of clones, approximately 60% recorded once. This specimen consisted of CD4+ T cells sorted from blood, obtained at approximately week 51, from a patient treated with tofacitinib. The receptors were sampled from a human donor with alopecia areata. Both conserved end residues are part of each CDR3. Each record gives: CDR3 protein, CDR3 DNA, clone size, J gene, D gene, V gene. D genes are given only for firm matches. Rows give clone size only sometimes, using once, few, many, or a class for an expanded clone.

CAGGQKFQETQYF | TGTGCCGGCGGGCAGAAATTTCAAGAGACCCAGTACTTC | NA | TRBJ2-5 | NA | TRBV7-9
CASSQDLQGSRGEAEQFF | TGCGCCAGCAGCCAAGATCTGCAGGGATCAAGGGGAGAGGCTGAGCAGTTCTTC | NA | TRBJ2-1 | NA | TRBV4-3
CASSRMDGETQYF | TGTGCCAGCAGTCGCATGGATGGAGAGACCCAGTACTTC | few | TRBJ2-5 | NA | TRBV25-1
CASSGTQETQYF | TGTGCCAGCAGCGGGACCCAAGAGACCCAGTACTTC | NA | TRBJ2-5 | NA | TRBV2
CASNNPGQGGNIQYF | TGTGCCAGCAACAACCCGGGACAGGGGGGAAACATTCAGTACTTC | NA | TRBJ2-4 | TRBD1 | TRBV6-6
CSVEETGDYGYTF | TGCAGCGTTGAAGAAACAGGGGACTATGGCTACACCTTC | NA | TRBJ1-2 | TRBD1 | TRBV29-1
CASSAGSGRGYGYTF | TGTGCCAGCAGCGCGGGCTCCGGGCGCGGGTATGGCTACACCTTC | NA | TRBJ1-2 | NA | TRBV11-2
CASSADRSSYNEQFF | TGTGCCAGCAGCGCCGACAGGAGCTCCTACAATGAGCAGTTCTTC | NA | TRBJ2-1 | NA | TRBV9
CASSRDSGSQPQHF | TGTGCCAGCAGCCGGGACAGCGGCTCTCAGCCCCAGCATTTT | few | TRBJ1-5 | TRBD1 | TRBV6-5
CATSRVSAGGNIQYF | TGTGCCACCAGCAGAGTATCGGCAGGGGGAAACATTCAGTACTTC | NA | TRBJ2-4 | TRBD1 | TRBV15
CATSVWGEETQYF | TGTGCCACCAGCGTCTGGGGGGAAGAGACCCAGTACTTC | NA | TRBJ2-5 | NA | TRBV15
CSAQQGAVISEQFF | TGCAGCGCACAACAGGGCGCGGTTATAAGTGAGCAGTTCTTC | few | TRBJ2-1 | NA | TRBV29-1
CASKFLEGPYEQYF | TGCGCCAGCAAATTTCTCGAGGGCCCCTACGAGCAGTACTTC | NA | TRBJ2-7 | NA | TRBV5-1
CAWSVLRDQQFF | TGTGCCTGGAGTGTACTCAGGGATCAGCAGTTCTTC | NA | TRBJ2-1 | NA | TRBV30
CSVEPGGRETQYF | TGCAGCGTTGAACCGGGGGGGCGCGAGACCCAGTACTTC | NA | TRBJ2-5 | TRBD2 | TRBV29-1
CASSPRFGGELFF | TGCGCCAGCAGCCCTAGATTCGGCGGGGAGCTGTTTTTT | few | TRBJ2-2 | NA | TRBV4-3
CSVDKQGTGEKLFF | TGCAGCGTGGATAAACAGGGGACCGGTGAAAAACTGTTTTTT | NA | TRBJ1-4 | TRBD1 | TRBV29-1
CAWSFQPDGYTF | TGTGCCTGGAGTTTCCAGCCAGATGGCTACACCTTC | NA | TRBJ1-2 | NA | TRBV30
CSVERDGYTF | TGCAGCGTTGAAAGGGATGGCTACACCTTC | NA | TRBJ1-2 | NA | TRBV29-1
CATKRGGSSYNEQFF | TGTGCCACCAAAAGAGGGGGAAGCTCCTACAATGAGCAGTTCTTC | NA | TRBJ2-1 | NA | TRBV10-3
CSVAPPRGLQETQYF | TGCAGCGTTGCCCCCCCGCGGGGCCTTCAAGAGACCCAGTACTTC | NA | TRBJ2-5 | NA | TRBV29-1
CASSLNREVSNTGELFF | TGTGCCAGCAGCTTAAACCGGGAGGTTTCGAACACCGGGGAGCTGTTTTTT | NA | TRBJ2-2 | TRBD2 | TRBV7-8
CSVVAPRGNYGYTF | TGCAGCGTTGTCGCCCCCAGGGGAAACTATGGCTACACCTTC | NA | TRBJ1-2 | NA | TRBV29-1
CASSHSTGPGTGELFF | TGCGCCAGCAGCCACTCGACAGGTCCGGGCACCGGGGAGCTGTTTTTT | NA | TRBJ2-2 | NA | TRBV4-3
CASSQEMTSAVDTQYF | TGTGCCAGCAGCCAAGAGATGACTAGCGCGGTCGATACGCAGTATTTT | NA | TRBJ2-3 | TRBD2 | TRBV4-2
CASSLSSGGYNEQFF | TGTGCCAGCAGCTTATCCAGCGGGGGTTACAATGAGCAGTTCTTC | NA | TRBJ2-1 | TRBD2 | TRBV11-2
CASSLEGTWEQYF | TGCGCCAGCAGCTTGGAGGGAACATGGGAGCAGTACTTC | NA | TRBJ2-7 | NA | TRBV5-1
CAWSVLGETGELFF | TGTGCCTGGAGTGTTTTAGGGGAAACCGGGGAGCTGTTTTTT | NA | TRBJ2-2 | NA | TRBV30
CTSSQVQRYEQFF | TGCACCAGCAGCCAAGTTCAGCGGTATGAGCAGTTCTTC | NA | TRBJ2-1 | NA | TRBV1
CASSFRTLASYEQYF | TGTGCCAGCAGCTTCCGGACATTAGCTTCCTACGAGCAGTACTTC | NA | TRBJ2-7 | NA | TRBV11-2
CASSSSTGPGQPQHF | TGTGCCAGCAGCTCCTCGACAGGGCCTGGGCAGCCCCAGCATTTT | once | TRBJ1-5 | TRBD1 | TRBV7-9
CASSLASGTNNEQFF | TGCGCCAGCAGCTTGGCTAGCGGGACCAACAATGAGCAGTTCTTC | NA | TRBJ2-1 | TRBD2 | TRBV5-1
CASSAQYQETQYF | TGTGCCAGCTCAGCACAGTACCAAGAGACCCAGTACTTC | NA | TRBJ2-5 | NA | TRBV18